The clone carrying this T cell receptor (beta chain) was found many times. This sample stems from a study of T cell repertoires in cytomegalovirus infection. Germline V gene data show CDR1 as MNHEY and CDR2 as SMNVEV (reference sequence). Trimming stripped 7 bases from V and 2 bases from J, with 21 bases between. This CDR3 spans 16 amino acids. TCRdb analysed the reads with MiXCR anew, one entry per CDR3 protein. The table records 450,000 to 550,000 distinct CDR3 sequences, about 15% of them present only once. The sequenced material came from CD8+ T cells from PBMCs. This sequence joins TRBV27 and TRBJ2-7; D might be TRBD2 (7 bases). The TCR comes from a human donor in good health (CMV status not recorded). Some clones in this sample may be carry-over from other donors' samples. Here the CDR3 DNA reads TGTGCCAGCATCCATCTGGGGGCTAGCGGTACCTACGAGCAGTACTTC. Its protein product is CASIHLGASGTYEQYF.